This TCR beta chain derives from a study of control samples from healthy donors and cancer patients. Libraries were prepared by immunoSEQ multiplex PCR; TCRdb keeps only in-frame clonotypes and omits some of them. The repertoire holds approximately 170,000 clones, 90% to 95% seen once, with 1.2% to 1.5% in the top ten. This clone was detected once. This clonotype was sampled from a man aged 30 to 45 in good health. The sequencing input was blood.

CDR3 in amino acids: CASSSLSTGADTQYF. CDR3 coding DNA: TGTGCCAGCAGCTCCCTCTCAACGGGGGCAGATACGCAGTATTTT. The chain uses TRBV5-4 and TRBJ2-3; possible D gene TRBD2, 6 bases. Looked up from germline, CDR1 is SGHNT and CDR2 is YYREEE (reference sequence). The V end lost 3 bases, the J end lost 4 bases, and 15 bases lay between the germline ends. The CDR3 spans 15 residues.